The 25 T cell receptor beta chains presented below share a single source sample, sequenced in a study of T cell repertoires in cytomegalovirus infection. TCRdb recomputed calls from the reads with MiXCR, one row per CDR3 protein. The table shows 300,000 to 450,000 distinct CDR3 sequences, with roughly 18% occurring only once. Sequencing was done on a sample of PBMCs. These receptors came from a human donor in good health (CMV status not recorded). Some clones in this sample may be carry-over from other donors' samples.

The chain employs TRBV11-3 and TRBJ2-1; the D gene is possibly TRBD2 (7 bases). Germline values: CDR1 SGHNT, CDR2 YENEEA. The V gene lost 3 bases and the J gene lost 7 bases, with 16 bases spanning the gap. The CDR3 totals 15 residues. The CDR3, as DNA: TGTGCCAGCAGCTTCAGAGGGGGGGCCTGGAATGAGCAGTTCTTC. This codes for CASSFRGGAWNEQFF. The complete variable domain, with remaining parts taken from reference TRBV11-3 and TRBJ2-1, reads EAGVVQSPRYKIIEKKQPVAFWCNPISGHNTLYWYLQNLGQGPELLIRYENEEAVDDSQLPKDRFSAERLKGVDSTLKIQPAELGDSAVYLCASSFRGGAWNEQFFGPGTRLTVL.

The V gene is TRBV11-2, the J gene TRBJ2-7, with a possible D match to TRBD1 (6 bases). The V end lost 1 base, the J end lost 6 bases, and 19 bases lay between the germline ends. Germline V gives CDR1 SGHAT, CDR2 FQNNGV. The CDR3 contains 16 residues. The CDR3 DNA reads as TGTGCCAGCAGCTTAGCTTCCACAGGGTACCCGCGCGAGCAGTACTTC. This translates into CASSLASTGYPREQYF.

V gene TRBV5-1 combines with J gene TRBJ1-1; D is undetermined. Germline V gives CDR1 SGHRS, CDR2 YFSETQ. V lost 2 bases, J lost 4 bases, and 9 bases lay in between. The CDR3 has 13 residues. In DNA, the CDR3 is TGCGCCAGCAGCTTAAGAAGTGCCACTGAAGCTTTCTTT. Translating it yields CASSLRSATEAFF.

This clonotype was observed a few times. The chain employs TRBV4-1 and TRBJ1-4; D not certain. Trimming cost V 4 bases and J 4 bases, with 7 bases left between them. In germline, CDR1 is MGHRA, CDR2 YSYEKL. This CDR3 has 13 residues. The CDR3: CASSPGVNEKLFF. The CDR3, as DNA: TGCGCCAGCAGCCCGGGAGTTAATGAAAAACTGTTTTTT.

This clonotype was observed a few times. The chain carries TRBV4-2 and TRBJ2-1; D may be TRBD2 (8 bases). The CDR3 totals 16 residues. V was shortened by 1 base and J by 6 bases, with 16 bases between the two germline ends. The germline V gene has CDR1 LGHNA and CDR2 YNFKEQ. The CDR3 DNA follows: TGTGCCAGCAGCCAAGGACCGGGAGGGGGCGGCAATGAGCAGTTCTTC. It codes for CASSQGPGGGGNEQFF.

This sequence joins TRBV20-1 and TRBJ1-1, with no clear D. This CDR3 comprises 11 residues. Per the germline V gene, CDR1 is DFQATT and CDR2 is SNEGSKA (reference sequence). V lost 3 bases to trimming and J lost 7 bases, with 9 bases between them. The DNA of the CDR3 is TGCAGTGCTAGTAGGGCTAGTGAAGCTTTCTTT. Protein: CSASRASEAFF.

This clonotype was detected many times. The chain recombines TRBV7-6 with TRBJ2-5, with a possible D match to TRBD2 (5 bases). Trimming took off 2 bases at V and 2 bases at J, with 12 bases between the two ends. Germline lookup yields CDR1 SGHVS and CDR2 FNYEAQ. The CDR3 is 15 amino acids. The CDR3 DNA sequence: TGTGCCAGCAGCTTACAACCCCAGCGGCAAGAGACCCAGTACTTC. Translation gives CASSLQPQRQETQYF.

The gene calls are TRBV30 and TRBJ2-3; D is unresolved. CDR1 is GTSNPN and CDR2 is SVGIG in the germline V gene (reference sequence). CDR3 length equals 12 residues. V lost 4 bases, J lost 5 bases, and 10 bases lay in between. The CDR3 bases are TGTGCCTGGACTACCCCGGGAGATACGCAGTATTTT. It yields the protein CAWTTPGDTQYF.

This clonotype was seen more than once but under ten times. V gene TRBV12-3 or TRBV12-4 combines with J gene TRBJ2-1, with 8 bases lining up with TRBD2. J lost 0 bases, V lost 6 bases, and 13 bases had no gene match. CDR3 length equals 18 residues. CDR3 loop: CASRSLIGGRSSYNEQFF. DNA of the CDR3: TGTGCCAGCAGATCCCTCATTGGCGGGAGGAGCTCCTACAATGAGCAGTTCTTC.

This clonotype was detected once. With a much larger clone just one base away, this may be a read error. The chain recombines TRBV12-3 or TRBV12-4 with TRBJ1-4; D possibly corresponds to TRBD1 (5 bases). The CDR3 extends over 14 amino acids. V lost 6 bases and J lost 12, with 20 bases in between. In nucleotides, the CDR3 is TGTGCCAGCAGAACAGGTGGTCCCCTGGAAGAACTGTTTTTT. Translating it yields CASRTGGPLEELFF.

V is TRBV2 and J is TRBJ2-3; D may be TRBD1 (5 bases). The length of the CDR3 is 15 residues. Germline CDR1 and CDR2: SNHLY and FYNNEI. Trimming took 4 bases from V and 4 from J, leaving 15 bases between them. CDR3 residues: CASSVQGGDADTQYF. CDR3 sequence (DNA): TGTGCCAGCAGTGTCCAGGGCGGTGATGCAGATACGCAGTATTTT.

This clonotype was found a few times. The rearrangement links TRBV7-3 to TRBJ2-4, with 9 bases matching TRBD2. V was pared by 5 bases and J by 1 base, with 6 bases of the junction left unmatched. This CDR3 is built from 16 residues. CDR1 is SGHTA and CDR2 is FQGTGA in the germline V gene. CDR3 protein: CASSEIAGDAKNIQYF. CDR3 bases: TGTGCCAGCAGCGAAATAGCGGGAGACGCCAAAAACATTCAGTACTTC.

This clonotype has just a few counts. At one end, the junction sequence differs from germline, possibly due to a read error. The chain employs TRBV2 and TRBJ2-1; no reliable D call. The CDR3 length is 14 residues. CDR1 SNHLY and CDR2 FYNNEI come from the germline V gene. CDR3 residues: CASCEETANNEQFF. CDR3 nucleotides: TGTGCCAGCTGTGAGGAGACCGCTAACAATGAGCAGTTCTTC.

The V gene is TRBV3-1, the J gene TRBJ1-6; a weak D match, TRBD1 (5 bases). V was clipped by 5 bases and J by 5 bases, with 10 bases between them. Germline CDR1 is LGHDT and CDR2 is YNNKEL (reference sequence). CDR3 length: 14 residues. CDR3 protein: CASSFLGDNSPLHF. The CDR3 nucleotides read TGTGCCAGCAGCTTCTTAGGGGATAATTCACCCCTCCACTTT.

This clonotype occurred many times. This chain joins TRBV7-8 and TRBJ2-1; D gene ambiguous. The CDR3 totals 14 residues. Germline V CDR1 and CDR2: SGHVS, FQNEAQ. V was cut by 3 bases and J by 8 bases, with 14 bases left in between. The CDR3 DNA follows: TGTGCCAGCAGCTTGACCACTGGCATCGATGAGCAGTTCTTC. Translated: CASSLTTGIDEQFF.

The chain is built from TRBV20-1 and TRBJ2-1, with D tentatively TRBD2 (6 bases). The germline CDR1 and CDR2 sequences are DFQATT and SNEGSKA (reference sequence). V dropped 2 bases and J dropped 2 bases, with 7 bases sitting between them. CDR3 size: 13 residues. DNA of the CDR3: TGCAGTGCTAGAACTAGCCCCTACAATGAGCAGTTCTTC. Residues: CSARTSPYNEQFF.

This clonotype was recorded many times. The CDR3 nucleotides are TGTGCCAGCAGCTTAAATGGCGAGACCCAGTACTTC. Translation: CASSLNGETQYF. The V call is TRBV11-2, the J call TRBJ2-5; D is uncertain. Trimming left V 2 bases short and J 5 bases short, with 6 bases between. CDR1 SGHAT and CDR2 FQNNGV come from the germline V gene. The CDR3 runs to 12 residues. Variable domain in full (rest from reference TRBV11-2 and TRBJ2-5): EAGVAQSPRYKIIEKRQSVAFWCNPISGHATLYWYQQILGQGPKLLIQFQNNGVVDDSQLPKDRFSAERLKGVDSTLKIQPAKLEDSAVYLCASSLNGETQYFGPGTRLLVL.

This clonotype turned up a few times. The chain combines TRBV7-2 with TRBJ1-2; maybe TRBD1 (5 bases). V lost 1 base and J lost 8, with 11 bases in between. Germline V lookup: CDR1 SGHTA, CDR2 FQGNSA. This CDR3 is 13 amino acids long. The CDR3 is CASSLERGFGYTF. The CDR3 DNA is TGTGCCAGCAGCTTAGAAAGGGGTTTCGGCTACACCTTC.

This chain joins TRBV12-3 or TRBV12-4 and TRBJ1-4; 9 positions match TRBD1. The CDR3 length is 12 residues. Losses at the gene ends were 6 bases for V and 14 bases for J; bases not matched to a gene: 7. The CDR3 here is CASSLGGTGLFF. The CDR3 coding sequence is TGTGCCAGCAGCCTAGGAGGGACAGGGCTGTTTTTT.

The V call is TRBV7-9, the J call TRBJ2-1, with 7 bases matching TRBD2. The germline gives CDR1 SEHNR, CDR2 FQNEAQ (reference sequence). The trim removed 5 bases at V and 11 bases at J, leaving 18 bases unmatched. The CDR3 has 16 amino acids. The CDR3 DNA reads as TGTGCCAGCAGCCCCCCATACGGGAGGCCTGCCCATCAGCAGTTCTTC. Amino acid sequence: CASSPPYGRPAHQQFF.

This clonotype came up a few times. This rearrangement joins TRBV7-8 to TRBJ2-5; perhaps TRBD1 as D (5 bases). V was trimmed by 1 base and J by 2 bases, leaving 8 bases between them. The CDR3 runs 14 residues. Germline V gives CDR1 SGHVS, CDR2 FQNEAQ. CDR3 in amino acids: CASSLEAGQETQYF. The DNA of the CDR3 is TGTGCCAGCAGCTTAGAGGCAGGGCAAGAGACCCAGTACTTC.

The sample holds a few counts of this clonotype. DNA of the CDR3: TGTGCCAGCAGCTCCACTAGTCCCGATACGCAGTATTTT. The encoded protein is CASSSTSPDTQYF. J is TRBJ2-3 and V is TRBV7-9, with a weak D call TRBD2 (5 bases). The CDR3 is 13 residues long. Germline V CDR1 and CDR2: SEHNR, FQNEAQ (reference sequence). The ends were cut back, 4 bases at V and 6 bases at J, with 11 bases in the middle.

V and J are TRBV5-4 and TRBJ2-1; 11 bases are shared with TRBD2. This CDR3 is built from 14 residues. The germline V gene encodes CDR1 SGHNT and CDR2 YYREEE (reference sequence). V lost 4 bases, J lost 9 bases, and 6 bases stayed unmatched. CDR3 bases: TGTGCCAGCAGCCCGACTAGCGGGAATGGTGAGCAGTTCTTC. Its protein is CASSPTSGNGEQFF. Based on the CDR3 plus reference TRBV5-4 and TRBJ2-1, the full variable domain is ETGVTQSPTHLIKTRGQQVTLRCSSQSGHNTVSWYQQALGQGPQFIFQYYREEENGRGNFPPRFSGLQFPNYSSELNVNALELDDSALYLCASSPTSGNGEQFFGPGTRLTVL.

There are a few counts of this clonotype. The chain recombines TRBV12-3 or TRBV12-4 with TRBJ1-4; 9 nucleotides line up with TRBD1. With 3 bases clipped from V and 10 bases from J, the junction kept 9 bases outside the gene matches. There are 15 residues in the CDR3. CDR3 region: CASSFSWTGDRKLFF. Written as DNA, the CDR3 is TGTGCCAGCAGTTTTTCTTGGACAGGGGACAGAAAACTGTTTTTT.

This clonotype was detected a few times. The chain joins TRBV20-1 to TRBJ2-7; D gene ambiguous. CDR3 size: 14 residues. The germline gives CDR1 DFQATT, CDR2 SNEGSKA (reference sequence). V lost 2 bases and J 2 bases, leaving 13 bases between the germline ends. CDR3 protein: CSARNRQNPYEQYF. In DNA form, the CDR3 reads TGCAGTGCTAGAAATCGGCAGAACCCCTACGAGCAGTACTTC.